The 2 T cell receptor beta chains presented below share a single source sample, sequenced in a study of cytomegalovirus exposure and HLA in healthy donors. The PCR had 60 Vbeta and 13 Jbeta primers. TCRdb's copy holds only in-frame clones and misses some; the assay was immunoSEQ multiplex PCR. The table includes 170,000 or so clones, roughly 80% detected once. Specimen: PBMCs. The receptors here all came from a man aged 35-49 years in good health and CMV-seronegative.

V usage is TRBV29-1 and J usage is TRBJ1-2; 10 bases are a match to TRBD1. The germline gives CDR1 SQVTM, CDR2 ANQGSEA. Trimming at V came to 2 bases and at J to 3 bases, leaving 6 bases not matched to a gene. This CDR3 has 15 residues. The CDR3 sequence: CSVEQRQGADYGYTF. The CDR3 DNA is TGCAGCGTTGAACAGCGACAGGGGGCGGACTATGGCTACACCTTC.

The chain has TRBV5-1 and TRBJ2-7; 7 positions agree with TRBD1. The V and J ends lost 0 bases and 2 bases, in that order; junction bases with no gene match: 5. This CDR3 is 15 amino acids long. From germline, CDR1 is SGHRS and CDR2 YFSETQ. The CDR3 loop is CASSLEGRGTYEQYF. The DNA of the CDR3 is TGCGCCAGCAGCTTGGAGGGCAGGGGGACCTACGAGCAGTACTTC.